The source of this T cell receptor (beta chain) is a study of early T cells in non-severe SARS-CoV-2 infection. About the research overall: Chains were not paired, and sequencing was done on bulk RNA from unsorted whole blood. Findings and caveats of the study: A preference for anti-spike CD8 responses marked VDJdb matching, which missed private and CD4 specificities.

J lost 7 bases, V lost 3 bases, and 19 bases had no gene match. CDR1 and CDR2 (germline): WNHNN, SYGVQD (reference sequence). CDR3 size: 18 residues. Attachment of unique molecular identifiers was made to individual cDNA molecules. TCRdb ran MiXCR on the 5' RACE reads and lists one entry per CDR3 protein. The table includes 25,000 to 30,000 distinct CDR3 sequences, 5.3% detected once. This clonotype was seen repeatedly, ten times or more. Antigen: not known. This rearrangement joins TRBV10-1 to TRBJ2-7; 9 nucleotides line up with TRBD2. This receptor was obtained from an adult who was a healthcare worker with PCR-confirmed SARS-CoV-2 infection or an uninfected control (not recorded which). The sequencing sample was made of whole blood. The chain's CDR3 is CASSDSSFRSGSYREQYF. DNA of the CDR3: TGCGCCAGCAGTGATTCCTCCTTCCGTAGCGGGAGCTATCGGGAGCAGTACTTC.